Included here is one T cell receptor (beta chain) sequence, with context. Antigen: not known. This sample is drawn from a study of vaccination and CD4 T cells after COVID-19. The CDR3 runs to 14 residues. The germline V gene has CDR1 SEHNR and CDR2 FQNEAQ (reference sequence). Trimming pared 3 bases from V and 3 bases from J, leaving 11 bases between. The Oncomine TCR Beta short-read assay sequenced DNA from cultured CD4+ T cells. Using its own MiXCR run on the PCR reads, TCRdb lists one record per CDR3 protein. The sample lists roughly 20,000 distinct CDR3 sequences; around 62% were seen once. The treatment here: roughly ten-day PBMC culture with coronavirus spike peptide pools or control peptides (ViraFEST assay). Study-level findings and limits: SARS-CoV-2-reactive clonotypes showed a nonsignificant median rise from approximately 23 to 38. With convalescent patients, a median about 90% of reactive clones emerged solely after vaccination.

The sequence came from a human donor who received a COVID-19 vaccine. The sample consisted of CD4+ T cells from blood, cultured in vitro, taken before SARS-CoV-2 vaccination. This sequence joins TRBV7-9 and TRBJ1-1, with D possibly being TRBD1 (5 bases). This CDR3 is CASSFTGGDTEAFF. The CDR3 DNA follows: TGTGCCAGCAGCTTCACGGGGGGGGACACTGAAGCTTTCTTT.